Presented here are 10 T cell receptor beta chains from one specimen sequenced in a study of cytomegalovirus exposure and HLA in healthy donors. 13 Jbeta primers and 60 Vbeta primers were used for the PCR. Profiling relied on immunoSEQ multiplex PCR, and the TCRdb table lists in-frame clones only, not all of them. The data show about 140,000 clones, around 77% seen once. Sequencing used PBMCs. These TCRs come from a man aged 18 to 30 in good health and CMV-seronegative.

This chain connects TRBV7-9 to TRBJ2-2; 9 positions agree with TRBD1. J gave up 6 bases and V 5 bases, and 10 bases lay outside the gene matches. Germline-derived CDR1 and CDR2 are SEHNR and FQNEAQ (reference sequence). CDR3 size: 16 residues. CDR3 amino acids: CASSDRDRVSSGELFF. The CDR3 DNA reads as TGTGCCAGCAGCGACCGGGACAGGGTATCATCCGGGGAGCTGTTTTTT. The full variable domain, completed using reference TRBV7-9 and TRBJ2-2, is DTGVSQNPRHKITKRGQNVTFRCDPISEHNRLYWYRQTLGQGPEFLTYFQNEAQLEKSRLLSDRFSAERPKGSFSTLEIQRTEQGDSAMYLCASSDRDRVSSGELFFGEGSRLTVL.

CDR3 in amino acids: CASSLEGGSTDTQYF. CDR3 sequence (DNA): TGTGCCAGCAGTCTTGAGGGTGGCAGCACAGATACGCAGTATTTT. The rearrangement links TRBV6-4 to TRBJ2-3, with D perhaps matching TRBD2 (5 bases). The V gene lost 5 bases and the J gene lost 0 bases, with 12 bases spanning the gap. Germline lookup yields CDR1 MRHNA and CDR2 SNTAGT. This CDR3 region has 15 residues.

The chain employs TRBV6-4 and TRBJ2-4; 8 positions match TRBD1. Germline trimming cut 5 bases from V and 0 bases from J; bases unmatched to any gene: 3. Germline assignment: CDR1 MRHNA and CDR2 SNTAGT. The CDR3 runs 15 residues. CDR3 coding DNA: TGTGCCAGCAGTCGACAGGGGATAGCCAAAAACATTCAGTACTTC. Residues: CASSRQGIAKNIQYF.

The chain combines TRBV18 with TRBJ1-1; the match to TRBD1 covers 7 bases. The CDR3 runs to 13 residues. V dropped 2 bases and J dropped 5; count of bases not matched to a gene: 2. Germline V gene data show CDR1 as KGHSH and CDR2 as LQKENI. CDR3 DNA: TGTGCCAGCTCACCAACGACAGGGACTGAAGCTTTCTTT. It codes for CASSPTTGTEAFF. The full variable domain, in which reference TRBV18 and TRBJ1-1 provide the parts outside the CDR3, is NAGVMQNPRHLVRRRGQEARLRCSPMKGHSHVYWYRQLPEEGLKFMVYLQKENIIDESGMPKERFSAEFPKEGPSILRIQQVVRGDSAAYFCASSPTTGTEAFFGQGTRLTVV.

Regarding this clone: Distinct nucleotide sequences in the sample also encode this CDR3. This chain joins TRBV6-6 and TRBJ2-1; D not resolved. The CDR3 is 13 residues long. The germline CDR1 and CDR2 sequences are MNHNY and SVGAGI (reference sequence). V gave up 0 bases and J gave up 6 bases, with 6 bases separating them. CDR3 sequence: CASSYSRSNEQFF. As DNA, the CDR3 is TGTGCCAGCAGTTACTCCCGGTCCAATGAGCAGTTCTTC.

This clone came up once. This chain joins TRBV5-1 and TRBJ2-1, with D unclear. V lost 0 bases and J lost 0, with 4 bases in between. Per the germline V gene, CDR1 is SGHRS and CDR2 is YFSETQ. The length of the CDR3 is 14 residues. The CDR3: CASSLAGSYNEQFF. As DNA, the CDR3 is TGCGCCAGCAGCTTGGCGGGCTCCTACAATGAGCAGTTCTTC.

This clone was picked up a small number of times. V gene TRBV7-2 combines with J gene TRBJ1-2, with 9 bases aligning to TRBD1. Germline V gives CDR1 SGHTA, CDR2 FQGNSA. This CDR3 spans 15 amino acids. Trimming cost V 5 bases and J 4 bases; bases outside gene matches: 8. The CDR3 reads CASSPDRGTVYGYTF. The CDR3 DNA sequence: TGTGCCAGCAGCCCAGACAGGGGGACAGTCTATGGCTACACCTTC.

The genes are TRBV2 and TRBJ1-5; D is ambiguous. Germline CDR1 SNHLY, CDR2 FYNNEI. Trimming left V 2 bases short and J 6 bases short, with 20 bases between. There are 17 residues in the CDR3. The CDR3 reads CASSEFSPEREGQPQHF. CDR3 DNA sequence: TGTGCCAGCAGTGAATTTTCACCCGAAAGGGAGGGTCAGCCCCAGCATTTT.

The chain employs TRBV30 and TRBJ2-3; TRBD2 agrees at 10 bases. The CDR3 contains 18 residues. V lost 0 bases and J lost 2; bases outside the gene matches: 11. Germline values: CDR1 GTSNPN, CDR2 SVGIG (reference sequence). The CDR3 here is CAWSVLGPSGGSTDTQYF. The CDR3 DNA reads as TGTGCCTGGAGTGTACTCGGGCCTAGCGGGGGATCCACAGATACGCAGTATTTT.

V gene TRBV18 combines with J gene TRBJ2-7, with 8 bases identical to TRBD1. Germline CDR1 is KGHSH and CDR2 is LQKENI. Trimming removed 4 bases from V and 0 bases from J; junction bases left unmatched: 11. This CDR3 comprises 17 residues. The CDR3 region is CASSRLRTGKSSYEQYF. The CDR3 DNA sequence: TGTGCCAGCTCACGCCTCAGGACAGGGAAGAGCTCCTACGAGCAGTACTTC.